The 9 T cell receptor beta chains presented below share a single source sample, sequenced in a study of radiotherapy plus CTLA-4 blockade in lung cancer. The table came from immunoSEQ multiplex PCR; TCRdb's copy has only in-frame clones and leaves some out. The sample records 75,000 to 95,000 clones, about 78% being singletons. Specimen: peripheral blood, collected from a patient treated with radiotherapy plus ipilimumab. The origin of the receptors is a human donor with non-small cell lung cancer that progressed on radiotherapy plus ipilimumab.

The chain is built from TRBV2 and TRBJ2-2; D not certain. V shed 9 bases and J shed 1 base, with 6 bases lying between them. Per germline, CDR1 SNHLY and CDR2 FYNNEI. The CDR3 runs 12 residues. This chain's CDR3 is CASMENTGELFF. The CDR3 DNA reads TGTGCCAGTATGGAGAACACCGGGGAGCTGTTTTTT.

The DNA for the CDR3 is TGTGCCAGCAGTTACGGGTCTAATTCACCCCTCCACTTT. Encoded protein: CASSYGSNSPLHF. The chain combines TRBV6-5 with TRBJ1-6; no definite D call. V shed 2 bases and J shed 6 bases, with 5 bases lying between them. The germline CDR1 and CDR2 sequences are MNHEY and SVGAGI. The CDR3 has 13 amino acids.

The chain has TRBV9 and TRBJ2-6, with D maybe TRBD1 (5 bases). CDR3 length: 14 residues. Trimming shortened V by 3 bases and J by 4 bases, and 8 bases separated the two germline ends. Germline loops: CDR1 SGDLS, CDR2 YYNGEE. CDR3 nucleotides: TGTGCCAGCAGCGATGGGGCCGGGGCCAACGTCCTGACTTTC. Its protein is CASSDGAGANVLTF.

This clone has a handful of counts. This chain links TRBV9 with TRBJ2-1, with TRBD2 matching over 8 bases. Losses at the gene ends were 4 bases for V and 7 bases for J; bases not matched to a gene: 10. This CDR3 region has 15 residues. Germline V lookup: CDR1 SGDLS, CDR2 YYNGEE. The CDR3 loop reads CASSLGGSGNNEQFF. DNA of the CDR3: TGTGCCAGCAGCCTCGGGGGTAGCGGGAATAATGAGCAGTTCTTC.

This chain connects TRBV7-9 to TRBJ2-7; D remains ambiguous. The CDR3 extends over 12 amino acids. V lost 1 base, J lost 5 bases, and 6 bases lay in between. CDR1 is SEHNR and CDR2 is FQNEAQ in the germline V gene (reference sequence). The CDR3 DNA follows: TGTGCCAGCAGCTTAGGGGTGGACGAGCAGTACTTC. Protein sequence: CASSLGVDEQYF.

The DNA of the CDR3 is TGTGCCAGCAGCTTGTCTCTGTACAATGAGCAGTTCTTC. Translation: CASSLSLYNEQFF. The J gene is TRBJ2-1, the V gene TRBV5-8, with unresolved D. With 1 base removed from V and 4 bases from J, the gap between germline ends came to 6 bases. The CDR3 covers 13 residues. Germline values: CDR1 SGHTS, CDR2 YDEGEE.

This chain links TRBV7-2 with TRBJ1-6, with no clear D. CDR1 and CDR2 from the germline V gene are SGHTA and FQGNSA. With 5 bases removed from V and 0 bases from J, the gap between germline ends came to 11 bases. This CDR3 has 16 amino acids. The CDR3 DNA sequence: TGTGCCAGCAGCAGACACCTGAGCTCCTATAATTCACCCCTCCACTTT. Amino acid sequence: CASSRHLSSYNSPLHF.

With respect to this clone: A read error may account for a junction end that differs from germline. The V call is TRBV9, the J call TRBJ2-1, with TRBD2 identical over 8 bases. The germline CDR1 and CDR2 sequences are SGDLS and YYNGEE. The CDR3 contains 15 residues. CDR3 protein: CAGSVYDGGAEEQFF. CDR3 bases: TGTGCCGGCAGCGTATATGACGGGGGGGCCGAAGAGCAGTTCTTC.

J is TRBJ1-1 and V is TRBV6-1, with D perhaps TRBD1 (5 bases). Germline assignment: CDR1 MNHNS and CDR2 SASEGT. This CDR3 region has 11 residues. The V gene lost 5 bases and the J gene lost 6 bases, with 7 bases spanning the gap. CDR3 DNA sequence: TGTGCCAGCAGTATGGGGGCTGAAGCTTTCTTT. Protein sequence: CASSMGAEAFF.